Listed below are T cell receptor beta chains from one sample, sequenced in a study of T cell responses to AZD1222 COVID-19 vaccine. Measured with immunoSEQ multiplex PCR; TCRdb has only the in-frame clones, and not every one. Here the sample spans tens of thousands of clones, less than 95% being singletons. The material was peripheral blood, obtained 28 days after the second AZD1222 dose. These receptors came from an adult who received the AZD1222 COVID-19 vaccine. Each CDR3 is given with its conserved first and last residue. The D gene is left open where the match is weak.

TRBV6-5	NA	12	TRBJ1-2	CASSYGGMGYTF
TRBV28	NA	11	TRBJ2-5	CASSLEETQYF
TRBV12-3/TRBV12-4	TRBD1	12	TRBJ1-2	CASSPGQEGYTF
TRBV28	TRBD1	14	TRBJ1-6	CASSRQGGHSPLHF
TRBV21-1	NA	15	TRBJ1-2	CASSKSPREYYGYTF
TRBV28	NA	15	TRBJ1-1	CASSLTVLVNTEAFF
TRBV2	NA	16	TRBJ2-7	CASSEWGGRNSYEQYF
TRBV2	NA	12	TRBJ1-4	CASGERSEKLFF
TRBV6-5	NA	13	TRBJ2-5	CASRTRAEETQYF
TRBV28	NA	14	TRBJ1-5	CASSGTGSLVPQHF
TRBV6-5	NA	13	TRBJ1-3	CATPGGLGNTIYF
TRBV19	NA	16	TRBJ1-5	CASSIVWGRGNQPQHF
TRBV15	TRBD2	16	TRBJ2-5	CATSSAVREGQETQYF
TRBV7-3	NA	13	TRBJ2-1	CASSYSDYNEQFF
TRBV11-2	NA	14	TRBJ2-3	CASSLELVEDTQYF
TRBV7-2	NA	13	TRBJ1-1	CASSLVEGVEAFF
TRBV5-1	NA	11	TRBJ1-1	CASSLGDEAFF
TRBV19	NA	14	TRBJ1-1	CASSGYSMNTEAFF
TRBV6-6	NA	16	TRBJ2-3	CASSYSKPPPTDTQYF
TRBV6-1	NA	13	TRBJ1-1	CASSESRYTEAFF
TRBV5-6	TRBD1	15	TRBJ2-1	CASSLPGQGFDEQFF
TRBV7-2	NA	16	TRBJ2-6	CASSLGPGNGANVLTF
TRBV7-8	TRBD2	15	TRBJ2-7	CASSLLAGGLYEQYF
TRBV18	TRBD2	16	TRBJ2-7	CASSHSGRAISYEQYF
TRBV6-2/TRBV6-3	TRBD1	19	TRBJ1-5	CASSYSIGAGTGAAQPQHF
TRBV7-9	NA	11	TRBJ2-5	CASAKLETQYF
TRBV7-2	NA	16	TRBJ2-1	CASSLVHIARRNEQFF
TRBV2	TRBD1	15	TRBJ2-7	CASNLRTGGFNKQYF
TRBV9	NA	13	TRBJ1-1	CASSVEGGTEAFF
TRBV11-2	TRBD1	13	TRBJ2-5	CASSRMDRETQYF
TRBV19	NA	14	TRBJ1-6	CASSNRVYNSPLHF
TRBV15	NA	13	TRBJ2-3	CATSRVAEDTQYF
TRBV2	NA	15	TRBJ1-5	CASSEVETGRQPQHF
TRBV19	NA	15	TRBJ1-4	CASSRRPVINEKLFF
TRBV4-1	NA	16	TRBJ2-1	CASSHLDMVSYNEQFF
TRBV6-4	NA	14	TRBJ1-1	CASSDSFGSTEAFF
TRBV12-3/TRBV12-4	TRBD1	13	TRBJ1-2	CASSSRTGYGYTF
TRBV28	NA	14	TRBJ2-7	CASSLWGGGNEQYF
TRBV9	NA	14	TRBJ1-2	CASSEVTAGYGYTF
TRBV3-1/TRBV3-2	NA	14	TRBJ2-2	CASSQLTDTGELFF
TRBV7-2	TRBD1	14	TRBJ2-5	CASSSRDRQETQYF